This entry lists 20 T cell receptor beta chains sequenced from one sample in a study of blood T cell repertoires in COVID-19. Sequencing used immunoSEQ multiplex PCR; TCRdb keeps in-frame clones, though not all of them. The sample carries 200,000 or so clones, approximately 90% recorded once. Sequencing input: peripheral blood. The receptors stem from a man aged 50-59 years with acute or convalescent COVID-19.

This clone appeared once. The genes are TRBV27 and TRBJ1-6; unclear D gene. V lost 1 base and J lost 0, with 13 bases in between. The CDR3 spans 18 residues. Germline CDR1 MNHEY, CDR2 SMNVEV (reference sequence). CDR3 DNA: TGTGCCAGCAGTTTATTTCTTCCGGGTAGCTCCTATAATTCACCCCTCCACTTT. Its translation is CASSLFLPGSSYNSPLHF.

V gene TRBV18 combines with J gene TRBJ2-1; maybe TRBD1 (6 bases). This CDR3 has 14 amino acids. CDR1 KGHSH and CDR2 LQKENI come from the germline V gene. Trimming stripped 3 bases from V and 3 bases from J, with 9 bases between. The DNA of the CDR3 is TGTGCCAGCTCACCTTACAGGGACTACAATGAGCAGTTCTTC. It specifies CASSPYRDYNEQFF.

The V call is TRBV2, the J call TRBJ1-2; possibly TRBD1 for D (6 bases). Trimming cost V 0 bases and J 3 bases, with 11 bases left between them. The CDR3 has 15 residues. Germline V CDR1 and CDR2: SNHLY, FYNNEI. CDR3 nucleotides: TGTGCCAGCAGTGAAGCGGGGGCGTCGTACTATGGCTACACCTTC. Encoded protein: CASSEAGASYYGYTF.

The chain carries TRBV20-1 and TRBJ1-1; D remains ambiguous. Germline CDR1 reads DFQATT; CDR2 reads SNEGSKA (reference sequence). V lost 3 bases, J lost 2 bases, and 13 bases lay in between. This CDR3 is 14 amino acids long. In DNA form, the CDR3 reads TGCAGTGCTAGTGGTGCGGGGTTAAACACTGAAGCTTTCTTT. It yields the protein CSASGAGLNTEAFF.

This chain uses TRBV19 with TRBJ1-5; 9 bases agree with TRBD1. The CDR3 extends over 15 amino acids. The germline CDR1 and CDR2 sequences are LNHDA and SQIVND (reference sequence). V trimming: 5 bases; J trimming: 2 bases; junction bases outside the gene matches: 4. This chain's CDR3 is CASSVDRGGNQPQHF. DNA for the CDR3: TGTGCCAGTAGTGTCGACAGGGGGGGCAATCAGCCCCAGCATTTT. The full variable domain, in which reference TRBV19 and TRBJ1-5 provide the parts outside the CDR3, is DGGITQSPKYLFRKEGQNVTLSCEQNLNHDAMYWYRQDPGQGLRLIYYSQIVNDFQKGDIAEGYSVSREKKESFPLTVTSAQKNPTAFYLCASSVDRGGNQPQHFGDGTRLSIL.

The chain is built from TRBV18 and TRBJ1-1, with unresolved D. The CDR3 spans 14 residues. Germline loops: CDR1 KGHSH, CDR2 LQKENI. The V end lost 1 base, the J end lost 0 bases, and 6 bases lay between the germline ends. CDR3: CASSPREMNTEAFF. DNA for the CDR3: TGTGCCAGCTCACCACGGGAGATGAACACTGAAGCTTTCTTT.

V gene TRBV7-9 combines with J gene TRBJ1-2; maybe TRBD1 (6 bases). The germline CDR1 and CDR2 sequences are SEHNR and FQNEAQ (reference sequence). The CDR3 contains 14 residues. V lost 4 bases to trimming and J lost 7 bases, with 16 bases between them. The CDR3 region has the DNA TGTGCCAGCAGCTCTGTGGGGACAACTAGTGGCTACACCTTC. Translated: CASSSVGTTSGYTF.

The chain joins TRBV7-9 to TRBJ1-6, with a possible D match to TRBD1 (6 bases). CDR3 length: 15 residues. The germline CDR1 and CDR2 sequences are SEHNR and FQNEAQ (reference sequence). V dropped 1 base and J dropped 6 bases, with 10 bases sitting between them. CDR3 in amino acids: CASSLGRGSNSPLHF. CDR3 bases: TGTGCCAGCAGCTTAGGCAGGGGCTCTAATTCACCCCTCCACTTT.

The rearrangement uses TRBV19 and TRBJ1-5, with 7 bases matching TRBD1. This CDR3 comprises 12 residues. The junction had 5 bases not matched to a gene; V was cut back by 9 bases and J by 6 bases. Germline V CDR1 and CDR2: LNHDA, SQIVND (reference sequence). CDR3 DNA: TGTGCCAGCAGACAGGGCCGTCAGCCCCAGCATTTT. Translated: CASRQGRQPQHF.

The rearrangement uses TRBV6-5 and TRBJ1-1; no reliable D call. This CDR3 has 14 residues. Germline values: CDR1 MNHEY, CDR2 SVGAGI. Trimming left V 10 bases short and J 1 base short, with 16 bases between. As DNA, the CDR3 is TGTGCCACCTTAGTACCCCCTCGGAACACTGAAGCTTTCTTT. Protein: CATLVPPRNTEAFF.

The chain uses TRBV9 and TRBJ1-2; D ambiguous. Germline CDR1 SGDLS, CDR2 YYNGEE. This CDR3 spans 12 amino acids. V dropped 4 bases and J dropped 8 bases, with 12 bases sitting between them. CDR3: CASSSESGGYTF. CDR3 sequence (DNA): TGTGCCAGCAGCTCCGAATCGGGAGGCTACACCTTC.

The chain has TRBV5-1 and TRBJ1-1, with no clear D. Per the germline V gene, CDR1 is SGHRS and CDR2 is YFSETQ. The CDR3 has 13 amino acids. V lost 4 bases and J 0 bases, leaving 7 bases between the germline ends. The CDR3 spells CASSPGVNTEAFF. The CDR3 coding sequence is TGCGCCAGCAGCCCCGGGGTGAACACTGAAGCTTTCTTT. The full variable domain, with the rest looked up from reference TRBV5-1 and TRBJ1-1, is KAGVTQTPRYLIKTRGQQVTLSCSPISGHRSVSWYQQTPGQGLQFLFEYFSETQRNKGNFPGRFSGRQFSNSRSEMNVSTLELGDSALYLCASSPGVNTEAFFGQGTRLTVV.

This clone was seen only once. V gene TRBV29-1 combines with J gene TRBJ1-1; D gene uncertain. Trimming pared 6 bases from V and 0 bases from J, leaving 17 bases between. Germline CDR1 reads SQVTM; CDR2 reads ANQGSEA. This CDR3 comprises 15 residues. The CDR3 sequence: CSVVGPAGLNTEAFF. The DNA of the CDR3 is TGCAGCGTAGTAGGCCCCGCAGGATTGAACACTGAAGCTTTCTTT.

The chain carries TRBV30 and TRBJ1-6; D is unclear. V was shortened by 2 bases and J by 7 bases, with 9 bases between the two germline ends. Germline V gives CDR1 GTSNPN, CDR2 SVGIG (reference sequence). This CDR3 is built from 13 residues. The CDR3 DNA reads TGTGCCTGGAGTACCCAGTCGAATTCACCCCTCCACTTT. This encodes CAWSTQSNSPLHF.

The chain employs TRBV2 and TRBJ1-5, with 10 bases identical to TRBD1. V shed 5 bases, J shed 4 bases, and the junction held 5 bases outside the gene matches. Germline CDR1 reads SNHLY; CDR2 reads FYNNEI. CDR3 length equals 15 residues. CDR3: CASSSGQGKNQPQHF. CDR3 sequence (DNA): TGTGCCAGCAGTTCGGGACAGGGGAAGAATCAGCCCCAGCATTTT. Full variable domain (rest looked up from reference TRBV2 and TRBJ1-5): EPEVTQTPSHQVTQMGQEVILRCVPISNHLYFYWYRQILGQKVEFLVSFYNNEISEKSEIFDDQFSVERPDGSNFTLKIRSTKLEDSAMYFCASSSGQGKNQPQHFGDGTRLSIL.

CDR3 nucleotides: TGTGCCAGTAGCGACCGACAGGGGATGAACACTGAAGCTTTCTTT. It specifies CASSDRQGMNTEAFF. The rearrangement links TRBV19 to TRBJ1-1, with 8 positions matching TRBD1. CDR3 length equals 15 residues. The germline V gene encodes CDR1 LNHDA and CDR2 SQIVND (reference sequence). The V segment lost 6 bases and the J segment 0 bases; nucleotides outside the gene matches: 6.

This rearrangement joins TRBV6-5 to TRBJ2-7, with 8 bases identical to TRBD1. Germline-derived CDR1 and CDR2 are MNHEY and SVGAGI. There are 13 residues in the CDR3. Trimming at V came to 8 bases and at J to 0 bases, leaving 3 bases not matched to a gene. The CDR3 DNA reads as TGTGCCAGCCTGGACAGGGTCTCCTACGAGCAGTACTTC. It encodes CASLDRVSYEQYF.

Of note for this clone: One end of the junction fails to match germline, which may point to a read error. J is TRBJ1-5 and V is TRBV4-2, with 7 bases aligning to TRBD1. CDR3 length: 15 residues. The germline gives CDR1 LGHNA, CDR2 YNFKEQ. The CDR3: CTSSQATGGNQPQHF. The CDR3, as DNA: TGTACCAGCAGCCAAGCCACAGGGGGCAATCAGCCCCAGCATTTT.

This chain connects TRBV2 to TRBJ2-3, with 7 bases fitting TRBD1. Losses at the gene ends were 6 bases for V and 0 bases for J; bases not matched to a gene: 3. This CDR3 comprises 14 residues. The germline CDR1 and CDR2 sequences are SNHLY and FYNNEI. CDR3 in amino acids: CASRGQESTDTQYF. The CDR3, as DNA: TGTGCCAGCAGAGGACAGGAAAGCACAGATACGCAGTATTTT.

In this sample, this clone turned up once. The chain links TRBV7-9 to TRBJ2-1; 10 bases are shared with TRBD2. From germline, CDR1 is SEHNR and CDR2 FQNEAQ (reference sequence). V dropped 3 bases and J dropped 4; count of bases not matched to a gene: 12. The CDR3 has 18 amino acids. CDR3 region: CASSFSLPSGGQYNEQFF. CDR3 DNA sequence: TGTGCCAGCAGCTTCTCCTTACCTAGCGGGGGCCAGTACAATGAGCAGTTCTTC.